Below, one T cell receptor beta chain is given with its context. Its cognate antigen is unknown. Germline loops: CDR1 SGHRS, CDR2 YFSETQ. This CDR3 comprises 16 residues. V lost 1 base and J lost 3; bases outside the gene matches: 5. The PCR made use of 60 Vbeta and 13 Jbeta primers. Some clones are missing from TCRdb's copy, which holds only in-frame ones; the method was immunoSEQ multiplex PCR. Its table records 130,000 or so clones. The data originate from a study of cytomegalovirus exposure and HLA in healthy donors. Study-wide findings and caveats: Highly shared sequence variants in one cluster were likely a sequencing artifact.

V is TRBV5-1 and J is TRBJ2-3; TRBD1 matches 10 bases. This clonotype was obtained from a woman aged 18-29 years in good health and CMV-seronegative. The specimen was PBMCs. CDR3 region: CASSLSPGQGTDTQYF. The CDR3, as DNA: TGCGCCAGCAGCTTGTCCCCGGGACAGGGGACAGATACGCAGTATTTT.